This T cell receptor (beta chain) is from a study of T cells in women clearing cervical HPV infection. CDR1 and CDR2 from the germline V gene are KGHSH and LQKENI. The CDR3 covers 13 residues. All participants had a single incident cervical HPV16 infection, and prevalent HPV16 infections were excluded. Points on this clone: The sequence runs out 3 residues before the end of the CDR3; the remainder is reconstructed from the germline J gene.

Clones were read by immunoSEQ multiplex PCR, and TCRdb kept only the in-frame ones, dropping some. The sample table includes under 50,000 clones. This chain uses TRBV18 with TRBJ2-4; D might be TRBD1 (5 bases). The sample was blood buffy coat. The TCR sequence derives from a woman between 18 and 75 years old with a cervical HPV16 infection that either progressed to CIN3+ or cleared (not recorded which). Partial CDR3 DNA: TGTGCCAGCTCACCTCAGGGTGGTAAAGGT. It is translated as CASSPQGGKG. The complete CDR3 protein is CASSPQGGKGQYF.